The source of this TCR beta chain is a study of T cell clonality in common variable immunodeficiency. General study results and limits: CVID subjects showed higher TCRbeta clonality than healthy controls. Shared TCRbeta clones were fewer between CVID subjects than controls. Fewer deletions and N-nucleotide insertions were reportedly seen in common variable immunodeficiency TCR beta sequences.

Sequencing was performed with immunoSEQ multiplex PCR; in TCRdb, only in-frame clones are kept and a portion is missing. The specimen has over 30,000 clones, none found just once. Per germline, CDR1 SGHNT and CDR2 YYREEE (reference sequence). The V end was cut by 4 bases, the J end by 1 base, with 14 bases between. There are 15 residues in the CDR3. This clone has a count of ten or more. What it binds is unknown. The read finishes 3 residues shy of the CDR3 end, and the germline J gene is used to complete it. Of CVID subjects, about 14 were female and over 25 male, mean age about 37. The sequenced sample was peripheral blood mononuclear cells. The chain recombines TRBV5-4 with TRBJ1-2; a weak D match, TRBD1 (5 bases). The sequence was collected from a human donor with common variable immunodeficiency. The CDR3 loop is CASSAYRGGNYGYTF. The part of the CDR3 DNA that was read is TGTGCCAGCAGCGCATATCGCGGGGGTAACTATGGC.